This TCR beta chain originates from a study of blood T cell repertoires in COVID-19. Study at large: Samples of COVID-19 (acute and convalescent) were obtained from the United States, Italy and Spain. The analysed material was cDNA or gDNA that came from T cells, B-cell-depleted T cells, or PBMCs.

Either two negative PCRs, clearance, or symptom resolution qualified Cohort 3 donors as recovered. Sequencing used immunoSEQ multiplex PCR; TCRdb keeps in-frame clones, though not all of them. The sample lists 490,000 or so clones; approximately 86% were seen once. Deletions cut 5 bases from V and 2 bases from J, with 7 bases between. Germline V lookup: CDR1 SGHVS, CDR2 FQNEAQ. This CDR3 contains 13 residues. V and J are TRBV7-8 and TRBJ1-5; the D gene is possibly TRBD1 (5 bases). Input material: PBMCs or T cells enriched from blood (not recorded which). The clonotype comes from a woman in her sixties who had recovered from COVID-19. The CDR3: CASSRGGNQPQHF. CDR3 nucleotides: TGTGCCAGCAGCCGGGGCGGCAATCAGCCCCAGCATTTT.